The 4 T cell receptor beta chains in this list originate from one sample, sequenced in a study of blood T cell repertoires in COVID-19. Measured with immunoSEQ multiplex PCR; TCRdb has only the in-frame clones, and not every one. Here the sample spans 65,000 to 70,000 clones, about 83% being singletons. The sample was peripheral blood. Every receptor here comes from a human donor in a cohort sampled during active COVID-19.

The CDR3 here is CASSFTGVFLETQYF. The DNA for the CDR3 is TGCGCCAGCAGCTTTACAGGGGTGTTTTTGGAGACCCAGTACTTC. The J gene is TRBJ2-5, the V gene TRBV5-1, with 7 bases identical to TRBD1. The V gene's germline CDR1 is SGHRS and CDR2 YFSETQ. Unmatched junction bases numbered 9, after V lost 2 bases and J lost 5 bases. CDR3 size: 15 residues.

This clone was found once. The CDR3 spells CASSRAAGGGADTQYF. CDR3 nucleotides: TGTGCCAGCAGTCGAGCGGCGGGGGGAGGCGCAGATACGCAGTATTTT. The V call is TRBV6-6, the J call TRBJ2-3, with 8 bases that match TRBD2. With 5 bases clipped from V and 4 bases from J, the junction kept 11 bases outside the gene matches. The CDR3 has 16 amino acids. Germline CDR1 is MNHNY and CDR2 is SVGAGI (reference sequence).

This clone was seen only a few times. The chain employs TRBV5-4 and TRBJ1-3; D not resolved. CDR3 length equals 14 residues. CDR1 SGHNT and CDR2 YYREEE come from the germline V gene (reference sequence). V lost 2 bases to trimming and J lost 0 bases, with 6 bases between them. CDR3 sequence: CASSLQSSGNTIYF. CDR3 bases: TGTGCCAGCAGCTTACAGAGCTCTGGAAACACCATATATTTT. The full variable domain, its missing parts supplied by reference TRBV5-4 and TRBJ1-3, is ETGVTQSPTHLIKTRGQQVTLRCSSQSGHNTVSWYQQALGQGPQFIFQYYREEENGRGNFPPRFSGLQFPNYSSELNVNALELDDSALYLCASSLQSSGNTIYFGEGSWLTVV.

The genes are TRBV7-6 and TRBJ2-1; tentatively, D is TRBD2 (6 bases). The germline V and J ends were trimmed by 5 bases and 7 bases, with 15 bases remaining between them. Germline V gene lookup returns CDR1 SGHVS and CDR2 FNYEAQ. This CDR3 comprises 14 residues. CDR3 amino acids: CASSPPRGGNEQFF. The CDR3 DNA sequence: TGTGCCAGCAGCCCCCCTAGGGGAGGTAATGAGCAGTTCTTC.